The TCR beta chain described here comes from a study of blood T cell repertoires in COVID-19. Study-level information: Samples came from the United States, Italy and Spain, spanning acute and convalescent COVID-19.

The V gene lost 6 bases and the J gene lost 2 bases, with 16 bases spanning the gap. The CDR3 contains 14 residues. CDR1 and CDR2 (germline): SQVTM, ANQGSEA. Produced via immunoSEQ multiplex PCR; TCRdb's table is partial and in-frame only. Seen here are some 190,000 clones, more than 70% observed once, and the top ten hold 4.5% to 6.5%. Sequencing used PBMCs or T cells enriched from blood (not recorded which). The gene calls are TRBV29-1 and TRBJ1-1; TRBD1 might be the D (6 bases). The TCR comes from a man in his forties or fifties with acute COVID-19. The CDR3 DNA sequence: TGCAGCGTCGTTCGGACAGAATTAAACACTGAAGCTTTCTTT. This codes for CSVVRTELNTEAFF.